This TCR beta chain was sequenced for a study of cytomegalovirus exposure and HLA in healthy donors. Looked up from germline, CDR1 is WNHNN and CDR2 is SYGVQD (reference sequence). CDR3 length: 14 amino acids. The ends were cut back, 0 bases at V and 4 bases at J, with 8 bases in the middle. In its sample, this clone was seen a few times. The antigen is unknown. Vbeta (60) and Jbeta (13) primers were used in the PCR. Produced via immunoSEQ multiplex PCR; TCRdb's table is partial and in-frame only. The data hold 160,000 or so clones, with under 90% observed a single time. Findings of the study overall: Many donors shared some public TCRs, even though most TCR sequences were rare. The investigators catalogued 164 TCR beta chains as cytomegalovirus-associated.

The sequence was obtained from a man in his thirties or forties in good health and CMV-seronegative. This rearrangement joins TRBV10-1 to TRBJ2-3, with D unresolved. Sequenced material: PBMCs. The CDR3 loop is CASSESGSPDTQYF. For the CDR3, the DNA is TGCGCCAGCAGTGAGTCCGGGTCCCCAGATACGCAGTATTTT.